The next 28 T cell receptor beta chains were all read from a single sample in a study of T cell responses to AZD1222 COVID-19 vaccine. Sequenced by immunoSEQ multiplex PCR; TCRdb stores in-frame clones only, minus some. The data contain more than 95,000 clones, over 75% of them seen just once; the ten biggest clones take up roughly 3.9%. The material was peripheral blood, obtained on day 0 of MenACWY control vaccination. All receptors derive from an adult in good health.

The chain combines TRBV19 with TRBJ1-2; no clear D. The CDR3 extends over 14 amino acids. Trimming stripped 9 bases from V and 0 bases from J, with 14 bases between. From germline, CDR1 is LNHDA and CDR2 SQIVND (reference sequence). The CDR3 spells CARMEIVANYGYTF. DNA for the CDR3: TGTGCCAGGATGGAGATCGTCGCTAACTATGGCTACACCTTC.

This clone was observed once. The V and J genes are TRBV28 and TRBJ1-4, with D unresolved. V was cut by 3 bases and J by 0 bases, with 8 bases left in between. The germline V gene has CDR1 MDHEN and CDR2 SYDVKM. The CDR3 runs to 15 residues. CDR3 sequence: CASSFSLATNEKLFF. The CDR3 region has the DNA TGTGCCAGCAGTTTTAGTCTCGCAACTAATGAAAAACTGTTTTTT.

This chain joins TRBV28 and TRBJ1-2; 12 nucleotides align to TRBD1. V was pared by 9 bases and J by 8 bases, with 7 bases of the junction left unmatched. The germline V gene encodes CDR1 MDHEN and CDR2 SYDVKM. The CDR3 runs 13 residues. The CDR3, as DNA: TGTGCCAGTACCGGGACAGGGGGCCGGGGCTACACCTTC. Encoded protein: CASTGTGGRGYTF.

The chain is built from TRBV11-2 and TRBJ1-3, with D unclear. The V and J ends lost 5 bases and 1 base respectively, with 9 bases between them. Germline V gene lookup returns CDR1 SGHAT and CDR2 FQNNGV. The CDR3 consists of 14 residues. In nucleotides, the CDR3 is TGTGCCAGCAGCCGAGACATATCTGGAAACACCATATATTTT. It is translated as CASSRDISGNTIYF. The whole variable domain, filled in from reference TRBV11-2 and TRBJ1-3, reads EAGVAQSPRYKIIEKRQSVAFWCNPISGHATLYWYQQILGQGPKLLIQFQNNGVVDDSQLPKDRFSAERLKGVDSTLKIQPAKLEDSAVYLCASSRDISGNTIYFGEGSWLTVV.

This clone appeared once. This chain joins TRBV29-1 and TRBJ1-2, with a tentative D call TRBD1 (6 bases). The CDR3 contains 16 residues. V was pared by 6 bases and J by 1 base, with 21 bases between. Germline V gives CDR1 SQVTM, CDR2 ANQGSEA. The CDR3 sequence: CSVGVGRDTLNYGYTF. CDR3 DNA: TGCAGCGTAGGTGTGGGCCGGGACACTCTTAACTATGGCTACACCTTC.

This clone was observed once. This chain joins TRBV19 and TRBJ1-1; D may be TRBD1 (5 bases). Looked up from germline, CDR1 is LNHDA and CDR2 is SQIVND (reference sequence). This CDR3 is built from 14 residues. The V end lost 6 bases, the J end lost 0 bases, and 11 bases lay between the germline ends. This chain's CDR3 is CASSLGGLNTEAFF. CDR3 sequence (DNA): TGTGCCAGTAGCCTGGGGGGACTGAACACTGAAGCTTTCTTT.

The chain employs TRBV5-6 and TRBJ1-1; 8 bases are shared with TRBD1. V was pared by 4 bases and J by 4 bases, with 9 bases of the junction left unmatched. CDR1 and CDR2 (germline): SGHDT, YYEEEE. CDR3 length: 15 amino acids. In DNA, the CDR3 is TGTGCCAGCAGCGGGGCCAGGGGGCTTGTCACTGAAGCTTTCTTT. The encoded protein is CASSGARGLVTEAFF.

V gene TRBV7-2 combines with J gene TRBJ2-7; 10 bases fit TRBD2. Per germline, CDR1 SGHTA and CDR2 FQGNSA. The V segment lost 4 bases and the J segment 0 bases; nucleotides outside the gene matches: 3. The CDR3 consists of 15 residues. In DNA, the CDR3 is TGTGCCAGCAGCTCACTAGCGGGGCTCTCCTACGAGCAGTACTTC. The encoded protein is CASSSLAGLSYEQYF.

This clone has ten or more counts. The gene calls are TRBV19 and TRBJ1-5, with 8 bases identical to TRBD1. The CDR3 loop spans 14 amino acids. Germline CDR1 is LNHDA and CDR2 is SQIVND (reference sequence). With 4 bases clipped from V and 4 bases from J, the junction kept 3 bases outside the gene matches. CDR3 sequence (DNA): TGTGCCAGTAGTACAAGACAGGGGAATCAGCCCCAGCATTTT. This encodes CASSTRQGNQPQHF.

The rearrangement joins TRBV6-2 or TRBV6-3 to TRBJ2-7, with D unresolved. V was trimmed by 5 bases and J by 3 bases, leaving 11 bases between them. Germline CDR1 is MNHEY and CDR2 is SVGEGT. The CDR3 sequence is 13 residues long. The chain's CDR3 is CASSPPTNYEQYF. CDR3 DNA: TGTGCCAGCAGTCCGCCGACCAACTACGAGCAGTACTTC.

The chain has TRBV30 and TRBJ1-1, with 9 bases identical to TRBD1. The CDR3 contains 13 residues. Looked up from germline, CDR1 is GTSNPN and CDR2 is SVGIG (reference sequence). J lost 7 bases, V lost 4 bases, and 7 bases had no gene match. In nucleotides, the CDR3 is TGTGCCTGGATCCGACAGGGGGTAGGTGAAGCTTTCTTT. Its protein is CAWIRQGVGEAFF.

V gene TRBV10-3 combines with J gene TRBJ2-7; 7 bases match TRBD1. Per the germline V gene, CDR1 is ENHRY and CDR2 is SYGVKD. The CDR3 loop spans 17 amino acids. The ends lost 2 bases at V and 5 bases at J; junction bases unmatched: 15. The CDR3 is CAISEDGTADMQDEQYF. As DNA, the CDR3 is TGTGCCATCAGTGAGGACGGGACAGCCGACATGCAGGACGAGCAGTACTTC.

This chain connects TRBV3-1 (or the pseudogene TRBV3-2) to TRBJ2-7; D not resolved. The CDR3 has 15 amino acids. Trimming shortened V by 4 bases and J by 0 bases, and 13 bases separated the two germline ends. CDR1 is LGHDT, CDR2 YNNKEL, per germline (reference sequence). CDR3 loop: CASSPRTAHSYEQYF. In nucleotides, the CDR3 is TGTGCCAGCAGCCCGAGGACGGCACACTCCTACGAGCAGTACTTC.

The rearrangement links TRBV3-1 (or the pseudogene TRBV3-2) to TRBJ1-2; 8 nucleotides align to TRBD1. V was clipped by 4 bases and J by 4 bases; unmatched bases: 8. Germline V gene data show CDR1 as LGHDT and CDR2 as YNNKEL (reference sequence). This CDR3 has 15 residues. DNA of the CDR3: TGTGCCAGCAGCCTAACCAGGGGGCCCGGCTATGGCTACACCTTC. Protein: CASSLTRGPGYGYTF.

Comments on this clone: Other nucleotide sequences from this sample produce the same CDR3. This rearrangement joins TRBV5-1 to TRBJ1-1; 8 bases line up with TRBD1. The CDR3 spans 15 residues. Germline CDR1 reads SGHRS; CDR2 reads YFSETQ. The V gene end was trimmed by 4 bases and the J gene end by 1 base; junction bases not matched to a gene: 6. The CDR3 reads CASSLTGTGNTEAFF. DNA of the CDR3: TGCGCCAGCAGCCTGACCGGGACAGGGAACACTGAAGCTTTCTTT.

This sequence joins TRBV6-5 and TRBJ2-7; maybe TRBD2 (6 bases). The germline V gene encodes CDR1 MNHEY and CDR2 SVGAGI. CDR3 length: 15 residues. V was cut by 6 bases and J by 2 bases, with 17 bases left in between. CDR3 residues: CASSPRRATTYEQYF. The CDR3 bases are TGTGCCAGCAGCCCAAGGAGGGCCACGACCTACGAGCAGTACTTC.

V gene TRBV25-1 combines with J gene TRBJ1-4; weak D call: TRBD1 (6 bases). Germline CDR1 MGHDK, CDR2 SYGVNS. With 4 bases removed from V and 5 bases from J, the gap between germline ends came to 14 bases. This CDR3 has 15 residues. CDR3 in amino acids: CASSATTGKNEKLFF. In nucleotides, the CDR3 is TGTGCCAGCAGTGCTACGACAGGAAAAAATGAAAAACTGTTTTTT.

This rearrangement joins TRBV6-4 to TRBJ2-5; D is unresolved. The CDR3 consists of 16 residues. V lost 7 bases to trimming and J lost 3 bases, with 21 bases between them. Germline CDR1 and CDR2: MRHNA and SNTAGT. The CDR3 DNA reads TGTGCCAGCAATAGAACATGTCGAGTCGAAGAAGAGACCCAGTACTTC. Its translation: CASNRTCRVEEETQYF.

The chain joins TRBV28 to TRBJ1-5; D may be TRBD1 (5 bases). Between the trimmed V and J ends, which lost 6 bases and 2 bases, there was a span of 14 bases. This CDR3 has 15 residues. Germline V CDR1 and CDR2: MDHEN, SYDVKM. CDR3 coding DNA: TGTGCCAGCAGCCGACCCGGGGCTCGCAATCAGCCCCAGCATTTT. Protein product: CASSRPGARNQPQHF.

This chain connects TRBV7-2 to TRBJ1-2; tentatively, D is TRBD1 (6 bases). The CDR3 is 15 amino acids. V lost 5 bases, J lost 2 bases, and 15 bases lay in between. Germline CDR1 and CDR2: SGHTA and FQGNSA. The CDR3 region is CASSPAPGANYGYTF. CDR3 in DNA: TGTGCCAGCAGCCCGGCCCCGGGGGCGAACTATGGCTACACCTTC.

CDR3 loop: CSVEESGEELYYGYTF. CDR3 DNA sequence: TGCAGCGTTGAAGAGTCAGGGGAAGAACTTTACTATGGCTACACCTTC. V gene TRBV29-1 combines with J gene TRBJ1-2; D is perhaps TRBD1 (6 bases). V was pared by 0 bases and J by 3 bases, with 17 bases between. The CDR3 has 16 residues. Germline V gives CDR1 SQVTM, CDR2 ANQGSEA.

To note about this clone: The junction departs from germline at one end; a sequencing error may be responsible. The J gene is TRBJ2-5, the V gene TRBV6-1; D is ambiguous. This CDR3 comprises 12 residues. Germline V gene sequence: CDR1 MNHNS, CDR2 SASEGT. Written as DNA, the CDR3 is TGTGCCAGCAGAGAAGGACAAGAGACCCAGTACTTC. Translating it yields CASREGQETQYF.

This chain links TRBV6-2 or TRBV6-3 with TRBJ2-2; 8 bases map to TRBD1. From germline, CDR1 is MNHEY and CDR2 SVGEGT. With 5 bases clipped from V and 4 bases from J, the junction kept 12 bases outside the gene matches. The CDR3 covers 17 residues. The CDR3 reads CASSPPLDRVRTGELFF. CDR3 DNA: TGTGCCAGCAGTCCCCCACTGGACAGGGTCCGCACCGGGGAGCTGTTTTTT.

In DNA form, the CDR3 reads TGCAGCGTCACAGGGATCGACGGACAAAACACCGGGGAGCTGTTTTTT. Its protein product is CSVTGIDGQNTGELFF. This chain uses TRBV29-1 with TRBJ2-2, with D possibly being TRBD1 (6 bases). Deletions cut 6 bases from V and 2 bases from J, with 19 bases between. Germline V gene data show CDR1 as SQVTM and CDR2 as ANQGSEA. The CDR3 spans 16 residues.

V is TRBV5-8 and J is TRBJ1-5, with D unresolved. This CDR3 is 16 amino acids long. Between the trimmed V and J ends, which lost 4 bases and 0 bases, there was a span of 14 bases. Germline V gene lookup returns CDR1 SGHTS and CDR2 YDEGEE. CDR3 bases: TGTGCCAGCAGCATCAGGCGCTCTTATAGCAATCAGCCCCAGCATTTT. It encodes CASSIRRSYSNQPQHF.

The V call is TRBV3-1 (or the pseudogene TRBV3-2), the J call TRBJ1-6; D is unresolved. Germline-derived CDR1 and CDR2 are LGHDT and YNNKEL (reference sequence). The CDR3 covers 14 residues. Trimming took 4 bases from V and 9 from J, leaving 13 bases between them. CDR3 region: CASSPPPNGSPLHF. CDR3 bases: TGTGCCAGCAGCCCACCCCCCAACGGTTCACCCCTCCACTTT.

The chain joins TRBV27 to TRBJ2-7; 8 bases match TRBD1. Germline trimming cut 7 bases from V and 1 base from J; bases unmatched to any gene: 9. CDR3 length: 15 residues. In germline, CDR1 is MNHEY, CDR2 SMNVEV (reference sequence). The CDR3 nucleotides are TGTGCCAGCACCTCACGCGGACAGGGATCCTACGAGCAGTACTTC. It is translated as CASTSRGQGSYEQYF.

This chain links TRBV4-2 with TRBJ2-7; the D is unclear. The length of the CDR3 is 13 residues. Between the trimmed V and J ends, which lost 0 bases and 3 bases, there was a span of 6 bases. Per germline, CDR1 LGHNA and CDR2 YNFKEQ. CDR3 loop: CASSQELRYEQYF. Written as DNA, the CDR3 is TGTGCCAGCAGCCAAGAACTCCGCTACGAGCAGTACTTC.